This record covers a single T cell receptor beta chain. The antigen it binds to is not known. A much larger clonotype is one base distant, so this may be a read error. The germline V gene encodes CDR1 MDHEN and CDR2 SYDVKM. From cysteine to phenylalanine, the CDR3 is 12 amino acids long. Only CDR3 DNA remains: 36 bases, in frame from the first base. V is pared back by 10 bases and J by 10 bases, with 17 bases lying between the germline termini. In light of the paper, this sample's time point label describes: newly diagnosed GD, antithyroid drugs for less than 3 months. For both TCR sequencing and RNA sequencing, RNA was extracted from PBMCs using TRIzol. The diagnosis of Graves' disease was made according to American Thyroid Association guidelines. The patients came from an endocrinology department in Xi'an, China. Each patient gave approximately 10 milliliters of peripheral blood, collected in an EDTA anticoagulant tube. Ficoll Paque Plus density gradient separation was used to isolate PBMCs, and no further T cell sorting was done. An Agilent 2100 Bioanalyzer and agarose gel were used to assess RNA quality, and a NanoDrop 2000 was used to measure RNA concentration.

Libraries were prepared through multiplex PCR. The sequencing machine was an Illumina HiSeq 4000. CDR3 regions were amplified by Arm-PCR with iRepertoire HTBI primers to construct TCR beta libraries. Before sequencing, the PCR products underwent gel purification. The published analysis was carried out like this. Across samples, some 62 TRBV and 13 to 15 TRBJ segments were identified and used for gene usage analysis of CDR3 amino acid clonotypes. COPE and FqMerger were used to merge filtered high-quality paired reads into contigs. BLAST was used to align contigs to IMGT TRBV, TRBD and TRBJ reference genes, with CDR3 defined following IMGT. Clonotypes above 0.1% frequency were classified as highly expanded clones. Shannon entropy served as the measure of repertoire diversity, while the Gini coefficient captured V-J evenness. A clonotype found in more than one individual was treated as public. TCRdb reworked the public reads: Q25 trimming with fastp, MiXCR clone assembly, productive beta chains retained. Under each unique CDR3 protein, matching rows form one entry showing the most common genes and DNA. The V and J calls were determined by TCRdb, not by the authors. The sample table holds over 500,000 distinct CDR3 sequences, of which about 16% were seen once. About 11% of the sample is in the top ten clones.

This specimen belongs to a study of regulatory T cells in long-lasting Graves disease (dated by TCRdb to the early 2020s). For context, the study as a whole: In the newly diagnosed Graves' disease group, patients had been taking antithyroid drugs for less than 3 months. The study took place in China and was registered as a clinical trial. Patients with persistent Graves' disease were compared with patients with newly diagnosed Graves' disease using TCR sequencing and RNA sequencing of peripheral blood. TCR sequencing covered about 13 persistent and around 20 newly diagnosed Graves' disease patients, some 33 samples in total.

General study outcomes and caveats: Sequencing and analysis were limited to the TCR beta chain. Persistent patients shared more public clonotypes among themselves (around 2,800) than newly diagnosed patients did (nearly 1,000). Only peripheral blood was studied, because thyroid tissue, the primary lesion, was inaccessible. As a limitation, the authors acknowledged that the small sample size may reduce accuracy. Persistent Graves' disease patients showed lower TCR Shannon entropy and fewer highly expanded clones than newly diagnosed patients, suggesting clonal expansion. Preferential use of TRBV28, TRBJ1-2 and TRBJ2-5 was observed in persistent disease, whereas TRBV20-1 and TRBJ2-1 were favored in newly diagnosed disease.

These data also formed part of another study, on T cells in Graves' hyperthyroidism and ophthalmopathy. The other study reports the following: Stable Graves' hyperthyroidism was defined as the absence of progression to ophthalmopathy over 18 months of follow-up. The hyperthyroidism patients were between 18 and 65 years old and newly diagnosed, with a disease duration of less than 2 months. Patients with uncontrolled infections, other autoimmune diseases, pregnancy or lactation were excluded. Clinical symptoms, serum thyroxine and TRAb, thyroid ultrasound, and orbital computed tomography formed the basis for the diagnoses. A first-round RT-PCR of the TCR CDR3 used the HTBI primer set with the Qiagen OneStep RT-PCR kit. Most expanded thyroid clonotypes (frequency above 0.001) were also detected in blood, suggesting blood repertoires may reflect thyroid immune responses. A model built on a 13 V-J signature distinguished ophthalmopathy from stable hyperthyroidism, reaching roughly 88% sensitivity and around 81% specificity in cross-validation and 80%/75% in testing. During validation, the model predicted progression to ophthalmopathy a median of roughly 7.1 months ahead of onset, with around 65% sensitivity and around 72% specificity. To identify distinguishing TCR V-J signatures, a discovery cohort of about 100 patients was used, comprising approximately 40 with Graves' ophthalmopathy and some 60 with stable Graves' hyperthyroidism. Prospective prediction of ophthalmopathy was tested in an independent validation cohort consisting of 18 hyperthyroidism patients and 15 to 17 patients who later progressed to ophthalmopathy. The 100 or so discovery patients were divided at random into training and test sets in a 7:3 ratio. Thyroid tissue and blood T-cell repertoires from about six Graves' hyperthyroidism patients were also compared in the study. After sampling, hyperthyroidism patients received methimazole starting at 30 mg daily, and ophthalmopathy patients received high-dose intravenous methylprednisolone. A second multiplex PCR round built the libraries, followed by size selection and purification. Sequencing of the libraries was done on an Illumina HiSeq2000 using paired-end 100 bp reads. SOAPnuke was used to process the raw data, removing reads that contained adapters or uncalled bases, had a mean Phred below 15, or lacked an exact match to the constant primer or identifier. High-quality paired reads were merged with COPE v1.2.5, and unique nucleotide sequences were defined as clonotypes. MiTCR v1.1 was used to align clonotypes to the IMGT TRBV, TRBD and TRBJ reference segments. The analysis was restricted to V-J combinations with a frequency above 0.0001, which together covered about 99% of the repertoires. The TCS score was defined as F50 (clonal expansion) divided by E x V (chaos), with BLOSUM62-based TCRdist calculated between CDR3 peptides within each V-J. Welch's t-statistics and random forest reduced just over 500 V-J features to 13, which were used in a naive Bayes classifier (R e1071). No statistical method was used to fix the sample size in advance, and group allocation was not hidden from the investigators. TCR Vbeta CDR3 sequencing of around 130 peripheral blood samples (approximately 44 ophthalmopathy, about 75 hyperthyroidism and 17 progressor patients) is reported in the paper.

The source material was peripheral blood mononuclear cells (PBMCs), sampled at new diagnosis, from a patient treated with antithyroid drugs. The clonotype originates from a man between 18 and 35 years old with Graves disease. Donor details come from another sample of the same person, matched by shared clones. Rearrangement joined TRBV28 to TRBJ2-1, with TRBD2 as a weak D call on 7 bases. The DNA sequence reads TGTGCCATCGGCGGGGGCTCGCGGGAGCAGTTCTTC. This is translated as CAIGGGSREQFF.